These 22 T cell receptor beta chains share one sample of origin, sequenced in a study of glioma-infiltrating T cells. The iRepertoire nested amplicon-rescue multiplex PCR amplified TCR alpha and beta CDR3s from RNA. TCRdb called the multiplex PCR reads again in MiXCR, with one record for every CDR3 protein. The table has 100,000 to 150,000 distinct CDR3 sequences, approximately 25% seen once; the top ten hold roughly 15%. Material for sequencing was glioma tissue, nonneoplastic brain tissue, or PBMCs (not recorded which). The receptor set was obtained from a human donor with low-grade glioma or glioblastoma, undergoing nonglioma brain surgery, or in good health (not recorded which).

V gene TRBV18 combines with J gene TRBJ2-5; D ambiguous. This CDR3 comprises 13 residues. V was pared by 2 bases and J by 3 bases, with 7 bases between. CDR1 is KGHSH, CDR2 LQKENI, per germline. This CDR3 reads CASSPSPEETQYF. CDR3 coding DNA: TGTGCCAGCTCACCATCGCCAGAAGAGACCCAGTACTTC.

The gene calls are TRBV3-1 and TRBJ2-7; 7 bases line up with TRBD2. Germline CDR1 and CDR2: LGHDT and YNNKEL (reference sequence). This CDR3 is built from 14 residues. V gave up 4 bases and J gave up 2 bases; unmatched junction bases: 5. The DNA of the CDR3 is TGTGCCAGCAGCCCGCGCCGGGGGGCCTACGAGCAGTACTTC. Amino acids: CASSPRRGAYEQYF.

This clonotype was recorded at least ten times. The chain combines TRBV27 with TRBJ1-2; D gene uncertain. Germline-derived CDR1 and CDR2 are MNHEY and SMNVEV (reference sequence). The germline V and J ends were trimmed by 10 bases and 0 bases, with 18 bases remaining between them. The CDR3 runs 15 residues. CDR3 nucleotides: TGTGCCACCTCCCGGTATGCCAGCGCTAACTATGGCTACACCTTC. It codes for CATSRYASANYGYTF.

The table lists this clonotype with many counts. The chain carries TRBV4-1 and TRBJ2-3; 8 bases map to TRBD2. The ends lost 0 bases at V and 6 bases at J; junction bases unmatched: 8. CDR1 is MGHRA and CDR2 is YSYEKL in the germline V gene. The CDR3 is made up of 16 amino acids. CDR3: CASSQEGSGRSDTQYF. The CDR3 nucleotides are TGCGCCAGCAGCCAAGAGGGGAGCGGGAGATCCGATACGCAGTATTTT.

This clonotype was detected ten times or more. The rearrangement joins TRBV10-3 to TRBJ2-3; TRBD2 matches 9 bases. V was pared by 8 bases and J by 2 bases, with 2 bases of the junction left unmatched. This CDR3 is built from 13 residues. Germline V CDR1 and CDR2: ENHRY, SYGVKD. The CDR3 DNA is TGTGCCATCGCTAGCGGGGACACAGATACGCAGTATTTT. This encodes CAIASGDTDTQYF.

In this sample, this clonotype turned up many times. The V and J genes are TRBV6-1 and TRBJ2-3; TRBD2 agrees at 8 bases. The V gene's germline CDR1 is MNHNS and CDR2 SASEGT. After removal of 1 base from V and 5 bases from J, the junction contained 2 bases not matched to a gene. The CDR3 consists of 14 residues. The CDR3 coding sequence is TGTGCCAGCAGTGAAGGCCTAGCGGGAGATACGCAGTATTTT. Protein product: CASSEGLAGDTQYF.

In this sample, this clonotype turned up a few times. The chain joins TRBV2 to TRBJ2-7, with 8 bases that match TRBD1. Germline trimming cut 7 bases from V and 5 bases from J; bases unmatched to any gene: 4. Germline V gene sequence: CDR1 SNHLY, CDR2 FYNNEI. The CDR3 covers 12 residues. The CDR3 is CASTLDRDEQYF. The DNA of the CDR3 is TGTGCCAGCACTCTGGACAGGGACGAGCAGTACTTC.

V is TRBV5-1 and J is TRBJ1-2; D unresolved. Germline CDR1 reads SGHRS; CDR2 reads YFSETQ. V lost 5 bases and J 1 base, leaving 6 bases between the germline ends. This CDR3 contains 12 residues. This chain's CDR3 is CASRVDNYGYTF. The CDR3 DNA reads TGCGCCAGCAGAGTTGATAACTATGGCTACACCTTC.

This clonotype was seen ten or more times. At one end the junction does not follow the germline gene, possibly because of a read error. The chain couples TRBV19 to TRBJ2-7; D uncertain. The germline V gene has CDR1 LNHDA and CDR2 SQIVND (reference sequence). The CDR3 is 15 residues long. In DNA, the CDR3 is TGTGCCAGTAGTAATGGCGGCAGCTTGGGGTACGGGCAGTACTTC. As protein: CASSNGGSLGYGQYF.

At least ten counts were recorded for this clonotype. The gene calls are TRBV3-1 and TRBJ2-7; TRBD2 agrees at 7 bases. The ends lost 3 bases at V and 5 bases at J; junction bases unmatched: 10. Germline V lookup: CDR1 LGHDT, CDR2 YNNKEL (reference sequence). The CDR3 consists of 15 residues. CDR3 nucleotides: TGTGCCAGCAGCCAGCCTTTAGGCGGGAGCCACGAGCAGTACTTC. Amino acids: CASSQPLGGSHEQYF.

With respect to this clonotype: It is likely a read error, because the conserved phenylalanine at the end of the CDR3 is missing. This chain uses TRBV7-9 with TRBJ2-7, with D tentatively TRBD1 (6 bases). The CDR3 consists of 15 residues. Trimming took 4 bases from V and 3 from J, leaving 16 bases between them. From germline, CDR1 is SEHNR and CDR2 FQNEAQ (reference sequence). The CDR3 nucleotides read TGTGCCAGCAGCTGGGGGCCCCATGGAGGCTACGAGCAGTACTTA. It translates to CASSWGPHGGYEQYL.

This clonotype was observed many times. V and J are TRBV28 and TRBJ2-5; D unresolved. This CDR3 comprises 9 residues. The germline gives CDR1 MDHEN, CDR2 SYDVKM. The V gene lost 10 bases and the J gene lost 7 bases, with 7 bases spanning the gap. CDR3 sequence reads: CATVVTQYF. The DNA of the CDR3 is TGTGCCACCGTTGTGACCCAGTACTTC.

This clonotype was seen many times. The chain couples TRBV6-1 to TRBJ2-7; possible D gene TRBD2, 6 bases. The germline V and J ends were trimmed by 5 bases and 3 bases, with 17 bases remaining between them. The CDR3 runs 15 residues. Germline CDR1 is MNHNS and CDR2 is SASEGT. Here the CDR3 reads CASSTPRGSYYEQYF. In DNA form, the CDR3 reads TGTGCCAGCAGTACCCCGCGGGGCAGTTACTACGAGCAGTACTTC.

In the case of this clonotype: A much larger clone differs from this one at a single base, so this may be a read error. The rearrangement uses TRBV12-3 or TRBV12-4 and TRBJ2-1; TRBD2 agrees at 8 bases. The CDR3 consists of 14 residues. The chain's CDR3 is CASSPGLGYNEKFF. Written as DNA, the CDR3 is TGTGCCAGCAGCCCGGGACTAGGGTACAATGAGAAGTTCTTC.

V is TRBV19 and J is TRBJ2-1; possibly TRBD1 or TRBD2 for D (5 bases each). This CDR3 comprises 15 residues. V dropped 3 bases and J dropped 5 bases, with 14 bases sitting between them. The V gene's germline CDR1 is LNHDA and CDR2 SQIVND (reference sequence). The CDR3 bases are TGTGCCAGTAGTATCGGGACGAGGGGACACAATGAGCAGTTCTTC. Its protein product is CASSIGTRGHNEQFF.

In this sample, this clonotype turned up many times. V gene TRBV6-1 combines with J gene TRBJ2-1, with 9 bases aligning to TRBD1. CDR1 is MNHNS, CDR2 SASEGT, per germline. V gave up 5 bases and J gave up 7 bases; unmatched junction bases: 6. The CDR3 sequence is 14 residues long. The CDR3: CASSPGTGWNEQFF. As DNA, the CDR3 is TGTGCCAGCAGTCCCGGGACAGGGTGGAATGAGCAGTTCTTC.

A few counts support this clonotype. The rearrangement links TRBV5-1 to TRBJ2-3, with 7 bases matching TRBD1. CDR3 size: 14 residues. Germline trimming cut 5 bases from V and 7 bases from J; bases unmatched to any gene: 10. CDR1 and CDR2 from the germline V gene are SGHRS and YFSETQ. CDR3 bases: TGCGCCAGCAGTCCCGGACAGGCCGGTCATACGCAGTATTTT. Encoded protein: CASSPGQAGHTQYF.

This clonotype was seen more than once but under ten times. The rearrangement joins TRBV5-4 to TRBJ2-7; TRBD1 might be the D (6 bases). CDR3 length equals 15 residues. Between the trimmed V and J ends, which lost 4 bases and 0 bases, there was a span of 14 bases. Looked up from germline, CDR1 is SGHNT and CDR2 is YYREEE (reference sequence). CDR3 residues: CASSVRTDSSYEQYF. The CDR3, as DNA: TGTGCCAGCAGCGTCCGGACAGACAGCTCCTACGAGCAGTACTTC.

This clonotype was found a few times. The chain recombines TRBV5-1 with TRBJ2-7; the match to TRBD1 covers 9 bases. The CDR3 extends over 14 amino acids. V gave up 0 bases and J gave up 5 bases; unmatched junction bases: 3. Per the germline V gene, CDR1 is SGHRS and CDR2 is YFSETQ. CDR3 DNA: TGCGCCAGCAGCTTGGACAGGGGGCAGAACGAGCAGTACTTC. Protein: CASSLDRGQNEQYF.

This clonotype was recorded many times. The rearrangement links TRBV6-1 to TRBJ2-1, with 10 bases lining up with TRBD2. The CDR3 runs to 16 residues. V was clipped by 6 bases and J by 10 bases; unmatched bases: 15. CDR1 MNHNS and CDR2 SASEGT come from the germline V gene. CDR3 sequence (DNA): TGTGCCAGCAGCTCCTACGGGAGCGGGAGGGGATTCGAGCAGTTCTTC. Translation: CASSSYGSGRGFEQFF.

Comment on this clonotype: A much larger clone sits a single nucleotide away, making a read error possible. This chain links TRBV6-1 with TRBJ2-1; 9 bases match TRBD2. Germline lookup yields CDR1 MNHNS and CDR2 SASEGT. The CDR3 loop spans 14 amino acids. With 7 bases clipped from V and 7 bases from J, the junction kept 8 bases outside the gene matches. The CDR3 sequence: CASKQAGGLNEQFF. CDR3 nucleotide sequence: TGTGCCAGCAAGCAGGCGGGAGGGCTAAATGAGCAGTTCTTC.

This clonotype was seen ten or more times. The chain employs TRBV7-9 and TRBJ2-2; D is unresolved. This CDR3 has 14 residues. Trimming shortened V by 11 bases and J by 6 bases, and 19 bases separated the two germline ends. The germline gives CDR1 SEHNR, CDR2 FQNEAQ (reference sequence). CDR3 bases: TGTGCCTTCGACGCTTCAGCACTATCCGGGGAGCTGTTTTTT. This encodes CAFDASALSGELFF.